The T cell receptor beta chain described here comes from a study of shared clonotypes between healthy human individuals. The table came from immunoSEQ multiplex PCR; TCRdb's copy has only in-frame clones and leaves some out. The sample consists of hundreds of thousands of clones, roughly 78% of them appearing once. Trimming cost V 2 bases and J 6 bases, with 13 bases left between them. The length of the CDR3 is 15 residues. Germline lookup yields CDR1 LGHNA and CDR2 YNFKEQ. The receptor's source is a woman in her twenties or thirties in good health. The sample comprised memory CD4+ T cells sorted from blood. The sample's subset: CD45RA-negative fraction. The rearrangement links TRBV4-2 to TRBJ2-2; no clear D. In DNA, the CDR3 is TGTGCCAGCAGCCAACGGCAGTCGGAGCCCGGGGAGCTGTTTTTT. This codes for CASSQRQSEPGELFF.